This T cell receptor beta chain emerged from a study of technical replicates of blood from several donors. TCRdb's copy holds only in-frame clones and misses some; the assay was immunoSEQ multiplex PCR. This table has over 85,000 clones, 90% to 96% appearing once. CDR1 PRHDT and CDR2 FYEKMQ come from the germline V gene (reference sequence). CDR3 length: 16 residues. The V and J ends lost 2 bases and 3 bases respectively, with 15 bases between them. This clonotype originated in a human donor in good health. Sequenced input: T cells isolated from PBMCs. The chain uses TRBV13 and TRBJ2-3; maybe TRBD1 (5 bases). The CDR3 DNA is TGTGCCAGCAGCTTACTTCAAGGGGCTCTGACAGATACGCAGTATTTT. Translation: CASSLLQGALTDTQYF.